This TCR beta chain stems from a study of blood T cell repertoires in COVID-19. Whole-study context: Whether acute or convalescent, the COVID-19 samples came from the United States, Italy and Spain. PBMCs, B-cell-depleted T cells, or T cells were the source of the cDNA or gDNA that made up the material.

Original processing notes: From reference gene primer amplification, estimates of nucleated cell counts were derived. The assay was immunoSEQ multiplex PCR, and TCRdb's table has in-frame clones only and misses some. Clone size and V and J calls were adopted from that table, with D and trimming inferred from the DNA. The sample carries 70,000 or so clones, over 80% recorded once. Per germline, CDR1 SGHVS and CDR2 FNYEAQ. J was trimmed by 9 bases and V by 3 bases; bases with no gene match: 11. This CDR3 contains 15 residues. The sequenced sample consisted of peripheral blood. The rearrangement links TRBV7-6 to TRBJ2-1; 7 nucleotides match TRBD2. This TCR came from a woman older than 75 with active COVID-19. DNA of the CDR3: TGTGCCAGCAGCTTTAGTGGCGGGAGTTTTGTTGAGCAGTTCTTC. Amino acids: CASSFSGGSFVEQFF. The variable domain in full, completed from reference TRBV7-6 and TRBJ2-1, reads GAGVSQSPRYKVTKRGQDVALRCDPISGHVSLYWYRQALGQGPEFLTYFNYEAQQDKSGLPNDRFSAERPEGSISTLTIQRTEQRDSAMYRCASSFSGGSFVEQFFGPGTRLTVL.